Presented here are 21 T cell receptor beta chains from one specimen sequenced in a study of CD8 T cells in ankylosing spondylitis. Study-level points and caveats: Made up of roughly 8 highly homologous variants, a TCR beta motif appeared characteristic of ankylosing spondylitis blood.

The antigens of these receptors remain unknown. TCRdb re-called the 5' RACE reads through MiXCR, storing one row per CDR3 protein. The data show fewer than 450,000 distinct CDR3 sequences, with 17% seen just once and over 1% held by the top ten. Sample: blood, either unsorted or a sorted T cell fraction (not recorded which). The receptor source for this set is a male donor with ankylosing spondylitis.

The chain has TRBV20-1 and TRBJ1-2; possibly TRBD1 for D (5 bases). Germline V CDR1 and CDR2: DFQATT, SNEGSKA (reference sequence). Trimming removed 6 bases at V and 6 bases at J, with 23 bases between. This CDR3 spans 15 amino acids. CDR3 in DNA: TGCAGTGCCGCAGCCGACCTCGGGGGGGGGGATGGCTACACCTTC. Residues: CSAAADLGGGDGYTF.

The rearrangement joins TRBV11-2 to TRBJ2-2; 8 positions agree with TRBD2. After removal of 4 bases from V and 3 bases from J, the junction contained 7 bases not matched to a gene. Germline V gene data show CDR1 as SGHAT and CDR2 as FQNNGV. This CDR3 has 16 residues. The CDR3 protein is CASSSERGTYTGELFF. The CDR3 region has the DNA TGTGCCAGCAGCTCAGAGCGGGGGACCTACACCGGGGAGCTGTTTTTT.

This clonotype was observed at least ten times. This sequence joins TRBV20-1 and TRBJ2-5; 9 bases are shared with TRBD1. The CDR3 sequence is 13 residues long. Trimming took 7 bases from V and 5 from J; bases not matched to a gene: 8. Germline lookup yields CDR1 DFQATT and CDR2 SNEGSKA (reference sequence). CDR3 sequence: CSVPGQGRETQYF. The DNA of the CDR3 is TGCAGTGTTCCGGGACAGGGTAGGGAGACCCAGTACTTC.

This clonotype was observed at least ten times. The chain uses TRBV12-3 or TRBV12-4 and TRBJ2-1; no reliable D call. The CDR3 length is 15 residues. The germline V and J ends were trimmed by 6 bases and 0 bases, with 12 bases remaining between them. DNA of the CDR3: TGTGCCAGCAGGGAAACGGGTAGCTCCTACAATGAGCAGTTCTTC. This codes for CASRETGSSYNEQFF.

This clonotype has ten or more counts. CDR3 loop: CASSFGDYGYTF. Here the CDR3 DNA reads TGTGCCAGCAGTTTCGGTGACTATGGCTACACCTTC. The V call is TRBV12-3 or TRBV12-4, the J call TRBJ1-2; D not resolved. There are 12 residues in the CDR3. Deletions cut 3 bases from V and 3 bases from J, with 5 bases between.

This clonotype has a handful of counts. This sequence joins TRBV6-1 and TRBJ2-5; a possible D gene is TRBD1 (6 bases). The V and J ends lost 6 bases and 0 bases respectively, with 17 bases between them. Germline V gives CDR1 MNHNS, CDR2 SASEGT. The CDR3 runs to 16 residues. The CDR3 spells CASRRRQDAYQETQYF. The CDR3 DNA follows: TGTGCCAGCAGGCGACGACAGGACGCGTACCAAGAGACCCAGTACTTC.

This clonotype has just a few counts. The rearrangement joins TRBV5-1 to TRBJ2-1, with 7 bases that match TRBD2. This CDR3 has 15 residues. Germline assignment: CDR1 SGHRS and CDR2 YFSETQ. J gave up 6 bases and V 6 bases, and 12 bases lay outside the gene matches. As DNA, the CDR3 is TGCGCCAGCACCGACGAGCGGGGAAAGCGCAATGAGCAGTTCTTC. This encodes CASTDERGKRNEQFF.

The rearrangement links TRBV19 to TRBJ1-2; D uncertain. The CDR3 extends over 15 amino acids. Germline CDR1 and CDR2: LNHDA and SQIVND (reference sequence). Trimming cost V 1 base and J 4 bases, with 13 bases left between them. Written as DNA, the CDR3 is TGTGCCAGTAGTATAGGCGGGATAATGCGCTATGGCTACACCTTC. Protein product: CASSIGGIMRYGYTF.

The chain joins TRBV5-1 to TRBJ1-1; 11 bases align to TRBD1. Trimming took 4 bases from V and 4 from J; bases not matched to a gene: 6. The germline CDR1 and CDR2 sequences are SGHRS and YFSETQ. CDR3 length: 15 residues. The CDR3 reads CASSHRTGGLTEAFF. The CDR3 nucleotides read TGCGCCAGCAGCCACCGGACAGGGGGCCTCACTGAAGCTTTCTTT.

The chain uses TRBV29-1 and TRBJ1-2; D remains ambiguous. Between the trimmed V and J ends, which lost 7 bases and 4 bases, there was a span of 19 bases. The CDR3 spans 14 residues. Germline V gene lookup returns CDR1 SQVTM and CDR2 ANQGSEA. Here the CDR3 reads CSAQLNPQIYGYTF. The CDR3 DNA reads TGCAGCGCCCAATTGAACCCGCAGATCTATGGCTACACCTTC.

The chain employs TRBV5-5 and TRBJ1-2, with 7 bases lining up with TRBD1. The CDR3 spans 18 residues. Losses at the gene ends were 0 bases for V and 8 bases for J; bases not matched to a gene: 19. CDR1 is SGHKS, CDR2 YYEKEE, per germline (reference sequence). The CDR3 nucleotides are TGTGCCAGCAGCTTGGTGTTCGGAAAGGGACAGACGGGACTCGGCTACACCTTC. Amino acid sequence: CASSLVFGKGQTGLGYTF.

The chain carries TRBV20-1 and TRBJ1-1; no clear D gene. The V gene lost 6 bases and the J gene lost 3 bases, with 8 bases spanning the gap. CDR1 and CDR2 (germline): DFQATT, SNEGSKA (reference sequence). The CDR3 contains 11 residues. CDR3 DNA sequence: TGCAGTGCGACGTATCACACTGAAGCTTTCTTT. As protein: CSATYHTEAFF.

The chain combines TRBV10-2 with TRBJ2-7, with D perhaps matching TRBD1 or TRBD2 (5 bases each). The germline V gene encodes CDR1 WSHSY and CDR2 SAAADI. This CDR3 region has 15 residues. Between the trimmed V and J ends, which lost 2 bases and 0 bases, there was a span of 11 bases. CDR3 DNA: TGCGCCAGCAGTGAGGGAGCTGGGGGCTCCTACGAGCAGTACTTC. It specifies CASSEGAGGSYEQYF.

The V and J genes are TRBV10-3 and TRBJ2-5, with TRBD1 identical over 9 bases. Germline V gene sequence: CDR1 ENHRY, CDR2 SYGVKD. This CDR3 comprises 14 residues. The V segment lost 5 bases and the J segment 5 bases; nucleotides outside the gene matches: 6. For the CDR3, the DNA is TGTGCCATCAGTTCGACAGGGGGGATGGAGACCCAGTACTTC. Amino acid sequence: CAISSTGGMETQYF.

V and J are TRBV20-1 and TRBJ1-6; D remains ambiguous. Germline V gene sequence: CDR1 DFQATT, CDR2 SNEGSKA (reference sequence). The CDR3 spans 11 residues. The V end lost 6 bases, the J end lost 13 bases, and 13 bases lay between the germline ends. The CDR3 protein is CSAPSSGPLHF. The CDR3 region has the DNA TGCAGTGCGCCCTCAAGTGGGCCCCTCCACTTT.

V and J are TRBV9 and TRBJ2-7; D is possibly TRBD1 or TRBD2 (5 bases each). V dropped 3 bases and J dropped 3 bases, with 16 bases sitting between them. The CDR3 is made up of 15 amino acids. Germline V gene sequence: CDR1 SGDLS, CDR2 YYNGEE. The CDR3 sequence: CASSATPGSGYEQYF. Here the CDR3 DNA reads TGTGCCAGCAGCGCAACTCCAGGGAGCGGCTACGAGCAGTACTTC.

The chain couples TRBV5-1 to TRBJ1-5, with 7 bases matching TRBD1. The CDR3 runs to 15 residues. Per germline, CDR1 SGHRS and CDR2 YFSETQ. The V segment lost 0 bases and the J segment 5 bases; nucleotides outside the gene matches: 5. The CDR3 nucleotides are TGCGCCAGCAGCTTGGAAGGGGGCATCGATCAGCCCCAGCATTTT. The encoded protein is CASSLEGGIDQPQHF.

This clonotype turned up a few times. CDR3 loop: CSALKTGERAEAFF. DNA of the CDR3: TGCAGTGCTTTAAAGACAGGGGAGAGGGCTGAAGCTTTCTTT. The chain is built from TRBV20-1 and TRBJ1-1; 8 positions agree with TRBD1. V was clipped by 5 bases and J by 6 bases; unmatched bases: 11. CDR1 DFQATT and CDR2 SNEGSKA come from the germline V gene (reference sequence). The CDR3 spans 14 residues.

This clonotype was picked up a small number of times. The chain couples TRBV28 to TRBJ2-7, with TRBD2 matching over 7 bases. CDR1 is MDHEN and CDR2 is SYDVKM in the germline V gene. After removal of 7 bases from V and 2 bases from J, the junction contained 5 bases not matched to a gene. The CDR3 extends over 13 amino acids. The CDR3 spells CASMAGVPYEQYF. In DNA, the CDR3 is TGTGCCAGCATGGCGGGAGTCCCCTACGAGCAGTACTTC.

This clonotype occurred a few times. The genes are TRBV7-2 and TRBJ2-3, with D possibly being TRBD2 (5 bases). CDR1 is SGHTA and CDR2 is FQGNSA in the germline V gene. V lost 2 bases, J lost 3 bases, and 9 bases lay in between. The CDR3 is 14 residues long. The CDR3 loop reads CASSLKTGTDTQYF. CDR3 DNA sequence: TGTGCCAGCAGCTTAAAGACGGGGACAGATACGCAGTATTTT.

The sample holds many counts of this clonotype. This chain connects TRBV5-1 to TRBJ2-3; either TRBD1 or TRBD2 may supply D (6 bases each). This CDR3 region has 16 residues. From germline, CDR1 is SGHRS and CDR2 YFSETQ. Trimming stripped 4 bases from V and 4 bases from J, with 19 bases between. The CDR3 coding sequence is TGCGCCAGCAGCACACCCCTAGGGGGGCCACCAGATACGCAGTATTTT. As protein: CASSTPLGGPPDTQYF.